The next 25 T cell receptor beta chains were all read from a single sample in a study of blood T cell repertoires in COVID-19. Repertoires were generated with immunoSEQ multiplex PCR, while TCRdb's copy carries only in-frame clones and drops some. Altogether 300,000 to 350,000 clones are present, roughly 87% being singletons, with the ten largest covering approximately 9.9%. Sequencing used peripheral blood. The origin of the receptors is a man aged 25 to 40 with COVID-19, enrolled during active disease.

The chain uses TRBV7-2 and TRBJ1-2, with D tentatively TRBD1 (5 bases). The CDR3 is 18 residues long. V lost 2 bases and J 0 bases, leaving 19 bases between the germline ends. Germline V gene lookup returns CDR1 SGHTA and CDR2 FQGNSA. The CDR3 bases are TGTGCCAGCAGCTTAACGGTGACCTCGACAGTTGCTAACTATGGCTACACCTTC. Its translation is CASSLTVTSTVANYGYTF.

This clone was observed a single time. V usage is TRBV19 and J usage is TRBJ1-1; D is possibly TRBD1 (5 bases). This CDR3 contains 14 residues. Germline V CDR1 and CDR2: LNHDA, SQIVND (reference sequence). Trimming left V 3 bases short and J 1 base short, with 9 bases between. The CDR3 loop is CASSIGRANTEAFF. DNA for the CDR3: TGTGCCAGTAGTATTGGCAGGGCGAACACTGAAGCTTTCTTT.

This chain links TRBV5-6 with TRBJ2-7; a weak D match, TRBD1 (6 bases). Germline V lookup: CDR1 SGHDT, CDR2 YYEEEE. V lost 2 bases and J lost 3, with 18 bases in between. The CDR3 is 16 residues long. In DNA form, the CDR3 reads TGTGCCAGCAGCTTCCAATCCTCGACAGGCCTCTACGAGCAGTACTTC. Translation: CASSFQSSTGLYEQYF.

The chain is built from TRBV7-2 and TRBJ1-1; D unclear. The CDR3 contains 15 residues. Germline loops: CDR1 SGHTA, CDR2 FQGNSA. V lost 1 base to trimming and J lost 0 bases, with 9 bases between them. CDR3 sequence: CASSLGRGLNTEAFF. As DNA, the CDR3 is TGTGCCAGCAGCTTAGGCCGGGGATTGAACACTGAAGCTTTCTTT.

The chain couples TRBV11-2 to TRBJ1-5; maybe TRBD1 (5 bases). The length of the CDR3 is 13 residues. V was cut by 5 bases and J by 7 bases, with 12 bases left in between. Looked up from germline, CDR1 is SGHAT and CDR2 is FQNNGV. The CDR3 coding sequence is TGTGCCAGCAGCGGGGGGACGGGGCAGCCCCAGCATTTT. It codes for CASSGGTGQPQHF.

The chain carries TRBV5-4 and TRBJ2-5, with TRBD1 identical over 7 bases. This CDR3 region has 14 residues. Germline trimming cut 2 bases from V and 5 bases from J; bases unmatched to any gene: 6. Per germline, CDR1 SGHNT and CDR2 YYREEE (reference sequence). CDR3 region: CASSLQGLAETQYF. CDR3 nucleotides: TGTGCCAGCAGCTTACAGGGGTTGGCGGAGACCCAGTACTTC.

The rearrangement joins TRBV2 to TRBJ2-1, with D maybe TRBD2 (6 bases). The CDR3 is 16 amino acids. From germline, CDR1 is SNHLY and CDR2 FYNNEI. V was shortened by 7 bases and J by 7 bases, with 23 bases between the two germline ends. CDR3 in amino acids: CASMTEGFGWGNEQFF. The DNA for the CDR3 is TGTGCCAGCATGACGGAGGGGTTTGGGTGGGGGAATGAGCAGTTCTTC.

The rearrangement joins TRBV6-5 to TRBJ2-3, with a tentative D call TRBD1 (5 bases). Trimming cost V 7 bases and J 6 bases, with 17 bases left between them. The CDR3 consists of 14 residues. The germline CDR1 and CDR2 sequences are MNHEY and SVGAGI. The CDR3 is CASTAGMLGDTQYF. DNA of the CDR3: TGTGCCAGCACGGCAGGGATGTTAGGGGATACGCAGTATTTT.

V usage is TRBV5-8 and J usage is TRBJ1-1; D is perhaps TRBD1 (5 bases). The germline V gene encodes CDR1 SGHTS and CDR2 YDEGEE. Trimming cost V 4 bases and J 0 bases, with 16 bases left between them. The length of the CDR3 is 16 residues. The CDR3 is CASSAGTGRMNTEAFF. For the CDR3, the DNA is TGTGCCAGCAGCGCGGGAACAGGACGGATGAACACTGAAGCTTTCTTT. Combining the CDR3 with reference TRBV5-8 and TRBJ1-1 gives the whole variable domain EAGVTQSPTHLIKTRGQQATLRCSPISGHTSVYWYQQALGLGLQFLLWYDEGEERNRGNFPPRFSGRQFPNYSSELNVNALELEDSALYLCASSAGTGRMNTEAFFGQGTRLTVV.

V usage is TRBV5-4 and J usage is TRBJ2-7; the match to TRBD2 covers 9 bases. The CDR3 runs to 13 residues. Germline-derived CDR1 and CDR2 are SGHNT and YYREEE (reference sequence). Losses at the gene ends were 2 bases for V and 6 bases for J; bases not matched to a gene: 3. CDR3 region: CASSLGTSIEQYF. In nucleotides, the CDR3 is TGTGCCAGCAGCTTAGGGACTAGCATCGAGCAGTACTTC.

This clone is a singleton in its sample. J is TRBJ2-1 and V is TRBV2; 12 bases match TRBD2. CDR3 size: 16 residues. The germline V gene encodes CDR1 SNHLY and CDR2 FYNNEI. V shed 4 bases, J shed 7 bases, and the junction held 8 bases outside the gene matches. The chain's CDR3 is CASSVKTSGSLNEQFF. As DNA, the CDR3 is TGTGCCAGCAGTGTCAAGACTAGCGGGAGTCTAAATGAGCAGTTCTTC.

The chain uses TRBV9 and TRBJ2-2, with D possibly being TRBD2 (6 bases). CDR1 is SGDLS, CDR2 YYNGEE, per germline. V shed 2 bases and J shed 7 bases, with 18 bases lying between them. There are 16 residues in the CDR3. Written as DNA, the CDR3 is TGTGCCAGCAGCGTCGGTGGAACAGGCGGGATCGGGGAGCTGTTTTTT. Translating it yields CASSVGGTGGIGELFF.

The genes are TRBV9 and TRBJ2-1, with TRBD2 identical over 7 bases. V shed 0 bases and J 5 bases; nucleotides not matched to a gene: 8. Germline V gene lookup returns CDR1 SGDLS and CDR2 YYNGEE. The CDR3 consists of 16 residues. Here the CDR3 reads CASSVAGASGDNEQFF. Here the CDR3 DNA reads TGTGCCAGCAGCGTAGCTGGGGCTAGCGGAGACAATGAGCAGTTCTTC. The full variable domain, its missing parts supplied by reference TRBV9 and TRBJ2-1, is DSGVTQTPKHLITATGQRVTLRCSPRSGDLSVYWYQQSLDQGLQFLIQYYNGEERAKGNILERFSAQQFPDLHSELNLSSLELGDSALYFCASSVAGASGDNEQFFGPGTRLTVL.

V usage is TRBV5-1 and J usage is TRBJ2-5, with 7 bases aligning to TRBD1. Germline values: CDR1 SGHRS, CDR2 YFSETQ. The CDR3 extends over 16 amino acids. V dropped 2 bases and J dropped 2; count of bases not matched to a gene: 9. The CDR3 DNA follows: TGCGCCAGCAGCTTCACAACCGGGACAGCGCAAGAGACCCAGTACTTC. Translation: CASSFTTGTAQETQYF.

For the CDR3, the DNA is TGTGCCAGTATACCGGGACAGGGAGAAACTGAAGCTTTCTTT. Its protein product is CASIPGQGETEAFF. The J gene is TRBJ1-1, the V gene TRBV19, with 9 bases fitting TRBD1. Trimming at V came to 7 bases and at J to 5 bases, leaving 8 bases not matched to a gene. CDR1 and CDR2 from the germline V gene are LNHDA and SQIVND (reference sequence). CDR3 length: 14 amino acids.

The chain carries TRBV15 and TRBJ2-3; 11 nucleotides agree with TRBD2. The CDR3 totals 13 residues. V trimming: 9 bases; J trimming: 5 bases; junction bases outside the gene matches: 4. Germline V gives CDR1 LNHNV, CDR2 YYDKDF (reference sequence). The CDR3, as DNA: TGTGCCACAGTAGCGGGGGGGCAAGATACGCAGTATTTT. Its protein is CATVAGGQDTQYF.

This sequence joins TRBV6-5 and TRBJ1-1; 12 positions match TRBD1. The V gene's germline CDR1 is MNHEY and CDR2 SVGAGI. The CDR3 is 15 amino acids. Trimming removed 8 bases from V and 3 bases from J; junction bases left unmatched: 7. CDR3 bases: TGTGCCAGCGGAGGGACAGGGGGCGCGGACACTGAAGCTTTCTTT. As protein: CASGGTGGADTEAFF.

The J gene is TRBJ2-3, the V gene TRBV7-9, with 8 bases that match TRBD2. The germline gives CDR1 SEHNR, CDR2 FQNEAQ (reference sequence). The CDR3 consists of 15 residues. The ends lost 3 bases at V and 3 bases at J; junction bases unmatched: 5. The CDR3 loop is CASSFQREGTDTQYF. The DNA of the CDR3 is TGTGCCAGCAGCTTCCAACGGGAGGGGACAGATACGCAGTATTTT.

The rearrangement links TRBV11-2 to TRBJ2-5, with 7 bases identical to TRBD2. The CDR3 totals 17 residues. Trimming took 0 bases from V and 1 from J; bases not matched to a gene: 8. Germline V gene data show CDR1 as SGHAT and CDR2 as FQNNGV. The CDR3 DNA reads as TGTGCCAGCAGCTTAGACGGAGCGGGGAGATTCCAAGAGACCCAGTACTTC. It translates to CASSLDGAGRFQETQYF.

The chain carries TRBV2 and TRBJ2-1; 7 nucleotides match TRBD2. J gave up 3 bases and V 7 bases, and 6 bases lay outside the gene matches. The CDR3 has 14 amino acids. Germline-derived CDR1 and CDR2 are SNHLY and FYNNEI. The CDR3 is CASKGLADYNEQFF. The CDR3 bases are TGTGCCAGCAAAGGGCTAGCGGACTACAATGAGCAGTTCTTC.

The V call is TRBV7-9, the J call TRBJ1-3; D is unresolved. The CDR3 has 14 residues. Germline V gives CDR1 SEHNR, CDR2 FQNEAQ (reference sequence). Trimming pared 1 base from V and 3 bases from J, leaving 7 bases between. In DNA, the CDR3 is TGTGCCAGCAGCTTAGTTCTGTTTGGAAACACCATATATTTT. This translates into CASSLVLFGNTIYF.

The chain links TRBV5-1 to TRBJ1-4; TRBD1 is a possible D gene (5 bases). Looked up from germline, CDR1 is SGHRS and CDR2 is YFSETQ. The germline V and J ends were trimmed by 4 bases and 5 bases, with 18 bases remaining between them. The CDR3 consists of 16 residues. CDR3 nucleotide sequence: TGCGCCAGCAGCACTGGACGTGGGGCGGTGAATGAAAAACTGTTTTTT. This codes for CASSTGRGAVNEKLFF.

V usage is TRBV11-2 and J usage is TRBJ2-7; D gene uncertain. In germline, CDR1 is SGHAT, CDR2 FQNNGV. The CDR3 contains 11 residues. Trimming took off 7 bases at V and 3 bases at J, with 7 bases between the two ends. The CDR3 protein is CASKRGYEQYF. The CDR3 region has the DNA TGTGCCAGCAAAAGAGGCTACGAGCAGTACTTC.

V gene TRBV9 combines with J gene TRBJ1-2; unclear D gene. The germline CDR1 and CDR2 sequences are SGDLS and YYNGEE. The CDR3 covers 17 residues. V lost 3 bases to trimming and J lost 0 bases, with 18 bases between them. CDR3 DNA sequence: TGTGCCAGCAGCGAACCACAGTTACACCCTTCTAACTATGGCTACACCTTC. Its protein product is CASSEPQLHPSNYGYTF. The full variable domain, rest sourced from reference TRBV9 and TRBJ1-2, is DSGVTQTPKHLITATGQRVTLRCSPRSGDLSVYWYQQSLDQGLQFLIQYYNGEERAKGNILERFSAQQFPDLHSELNLSSLELGDSALYFCASSEPQLHPSNYGYTFGSGTRLTVV.

This chain links TRBV7-8 with TRBJ2-7; possible D gene TRBD1, 6 bases. Germline V gene data show CDR1 as SGHVS and CDR2 as FQNEAQ. Trimming removed 5 bases from V and 3 bases from J, with 17 bases in between. CDR3 length equals 15 residues. The CDR3 DNA is TGTGCCAGCAGCCCCAACTACAGAGGGGGCTACGAGCAGTACTTC. Translating gives CASSPNYRGGYEQYF.